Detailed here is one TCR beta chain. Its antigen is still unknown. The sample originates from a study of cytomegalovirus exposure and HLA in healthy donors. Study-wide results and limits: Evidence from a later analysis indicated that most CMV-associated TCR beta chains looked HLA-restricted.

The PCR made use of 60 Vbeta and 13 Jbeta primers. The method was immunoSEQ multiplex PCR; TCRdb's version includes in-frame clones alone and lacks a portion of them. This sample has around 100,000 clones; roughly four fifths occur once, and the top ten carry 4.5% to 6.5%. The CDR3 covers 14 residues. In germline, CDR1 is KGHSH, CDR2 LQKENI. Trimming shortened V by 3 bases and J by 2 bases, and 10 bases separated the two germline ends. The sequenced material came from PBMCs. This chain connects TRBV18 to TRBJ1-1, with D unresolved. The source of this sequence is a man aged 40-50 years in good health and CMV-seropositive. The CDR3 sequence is CASSPQTGNTEAFF. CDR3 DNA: TGTGCCAGCTCACCGCAGACGGGAAACACTGAAGCTTTCTTT.